This T cell receptor beta chain came from a study of tumor-infiltrating lymphocytes in oesophageal squamous cell carcinoma. Per germline, CDR1 SGHTA and CDR2 FQGNSA. This CDR3 has 15 amino acids. Trimming shortened V by 1 base and J by 5 bases, and 11 bases separated the two germline ends. TCRdb reprocessed the PCR reads via MiXCR and lists one record per CDR3 protein. Among 10,000 or so distinct CDR3 sequences listed, over 55% were seen once. This clonotype came up once. Sequenced input: esophageal tumor tissue. The chain joins TRBV7-2 to TRBJ1-4, with D hard to call. The receptor's source is a female donor with esophageal squamous cell carcinoma. The CDR3 loop is CASSLVGSGNEKLFF. The CDR3 coding sequence is TGTGCCAGCAGCTTAGTAGGATCGGGAAATGAAAAACTGTTTTTT.